Listed here are 16 T cell receptor beta chains from one sample, sequenced in a study of cytomegalovirus exposure and HLA in healthy donors. The PCR ran on 60 Vbeta and 13 Jbeta primers. Assay used: immunoSEQ multiplex PCR; TCRdb lists only in-frame clones, some missing. The table lists more than 150,000 clones, around 84% of them singletons. The sequenced sample consisted of PBMCs. The receptors come from a girl aged 2 to 9 in good health and CMV-seropositive.

A single count supports this clone. The gene calls are TRBV18 and TRBJ1-1, with D unclear. Trimming removed 4 bases from V and 2 bases from J, with 11 bases in between. CDR1 is KGHSH and CDR2 is LQKENI in the germline V gene. There are 14 residues in the CDR3. The CDR3 coding sequence is TGTGCCAGCTCACGCCTTAGAGTTAACACTGAAGCTTTCTTT. Translated, it gives CASSRLRVNTEAFF.

V is TRBV25-1 and J is TRBJ2-1, with D maybe TRBD2 (5 bases). Trimming pared 3 bases from V and 0 bases from J, leaving 15 bases between. Per germline, CDR1 MGHDK and CDR2 SYGVNS. The CDR3 sequence is 17 residues long. The CDR3 coding sequence is TGTGCCAGCAGTGAGGAACGGGATCGTCTCTCCTACAATGAGCAGTTCTTC. Translation: CASSEERDRLSYNEQFF.

This sequence joins TRBV12-5 and TRBJ2-2; D perhaps matches TRBD1 (6 bases). Trimming removed 4 bases from V and 4 bases from J, with 13 bases in between. CDR3 length: 15 residues. Germline values: CDR1 LGHNT, CDR2 FRNRAP. The CDR3 spells CASGWQGIGTGELFF. The CDR3 region has the DNA TGTGCTAGTGGTTGGCAGGGGATAGGCACCGGGGAGCTGTTTTTT.

J is TRBJ2-6 and V is TRBV5-1; 7 bases fit TRBD1. Trimming took 5 bases from V and 2 from J; bases not matched to a gene: 16. The CDR3 totals 19 residues. CDR1 is SGHRS and CDR2 is YFSETQ in the germline V gene. CDR3 in DNA: TGCGCCAGCAGGCCCGGGACAGCCCCCCTGGGGCCTGGGGCCAACGTCCTGACTTTC. This gives the protein CASRPGTAPLGPGANVLTF.

The gene calls are TRBV5-1 and TRBJ2-7, with D possibly matching TRBD1 (8 bases). Trimming removed 5 bases from V and 7 bases from J, with 25 bases in between. This CDR3 comprises 16 residues. The V gene's germline CDR1 is SGHRS and CDR2 YFSETQ. The CDR3, as DNA: TGCGCCAGCAGGGGAGGGGTCAGGGACAGGCTTGGGGAGCAGTACTTC. Translating it yields CASRGGVRDRLGEQYF.

V gene TRBV5-6 combines with J gene TRBJ2-7, with D tentatively TRBD2 (6 bases). The CDR3 runs 15 residues. The germline V gene encodes CDR1 SGHDT and CDR2 YYEEEE. V lost 4 bases, J lost 0 bases, and 14 bases lay in between. In DNA form, the CDR3 reads TGTGCCAGCAGCATTGGGGACTTAGACTCCTACGAGCAGTACTTC. This translates into CASSIGDLDSYEQYF.

This chain joins TRBV2 and TRBJ2-5; 7 nucleotides line up with TRBD2. V was clipped by 6 bases and J by 2 bases; unmatched bases: 12. The length of the CDR3 is 16 residues. In germline, CDR1 is SNHLY, CDR2 FYNNEI. CDR3 DNA: TGTGCCAGCAGAGGGGCTGCGGGAGAACGACAAGAGACCCAGTACTTC. This encodes CASRGAAGERQETQYF.

This clone was detected a few times. V gene TRBV5-6 combines with J gene TRBJ1-1, with 8 bases lining up with TRBD1. From germline, CDR1 is SGHDT and CDR2 YYEEEE. This CDR3 has 14 residues. J lost 5 bases, V lost 4 bases, and 7 bases had no gene match. The CDR3 DNA follows: TGTGCCAGCAGCAAGCTGGACAGGGTAACTGAAGCTTTCTTT. It is translated as CASSKLDRVTEAFF.

V and J are TRBV27 and TRBJ2-1, with 10 positions matching TRBD2. Looked up from germline, CDR1 is MNHEY and CDR2 is SMNVEV (reference sequence). The ends lost 1 base at V and 6 bases at J; junction bases unmatched: 9. The CDR3 contains 17 residues. DNA for the CDR3: TGTGCCAGCAGTTTATTGCACGGGGGACTAGCGTTCAATGAGCAGTTCTTC. Translated, it gives CASSLLHGGLAFNEQFF.

The CDR3 protein is CASGLYGYEQYF. As DNA, the CDR3 is TGTGCTAGTGGTTTGTACGGCTACGAGCAGTACTTC. The chain couples TRBV12-5 to TRBJ2-7; D is ambiguous. The germline gives CDR1 LGHNT, CDR2 FRNRAP. The CDR3 consists of 12 residues. V gave up 2 bases and J gave up 3 bases, with 5 bases separating them.

This clone has a count of ten or more. The V and J genes are TRBV13 and TRBJ1-4; the match to TRBD1 covers 8 bases. This CDR3 region has 15 residues. Germline CDR1 reads PRHDT; CDR2 reads FYEKMQ (reference sequence). The V gene end was trimmed by 3 bases and the J gene end by 8 bases; junction bases not matched to a gene: 8. CDR3 residues: CASSFTDRAEEKLFF. Here the CDR3 DNA reads TGTGCCAGCAGCTTTACGGACAGGGCGGAGGAAAAACTGTTTTTT. The whole variable domain, remainder taken from reference TRBV13 and TRBJ1-4, is AAGVIQSPRHLIKEKRETATLKCYPIPRHDTVYWYQQGPGQDPQFLISFYEKMQSDKGSIPDRFSAQQFSDYHSELNMSSLELGDSALYFCASSFTDRAEEKLFFGSGTQLSVL.

This clone turned up a few times. The chain carries TRBV6-1 and TRBJ2-5; 7 positions agree with TRBD1. Germline loops: CDR1 MNHNS, CDR2 SASEGT. This CDR3 has 11 amino acids. V trimming: 6 bases; J trimming: 5 bases; junction bases outside the gene matches: 0. CDR3 sequence (DNA): TGTGCCAGCAGGACAGGGGAGACCCAGTACTTC. It encodes CASRTGETQYF.

This rearrangement joins TRBV5-1 to TRBJ1-4; a possible D gene is TRBD1 (5 bases). The germline V and J ends were trimmed by 0 bases and 5 bases, with 8 bases remaining between them. The germline CDR1 and CDR2 sequences are SGHRS and YFSETQ. CDR3 length: 14 residues. The CDR3 DNA reads as TGCGCCAGCAGCTTGGAGCCAGGGAATGAAAAACTGTTTTTT. It yields the protein CASSLEPGNEKLFF.

This chain links TRBV29-1 with TRBJ1-1; TRBD1 is a possible D gene (6 bases). CDR3 length equals 13 residues. The V end was cut by 3 bases, the J end by 1 base, with 9 bases between. Germline V lookup: CDR1 SQVTM, CDR2 ANQGSEA. The CDR3 DNA follows: TGCAGCGTTGATGGGGGCGAGAACACTGAAGCTTTCTTT. It translates to CSVDGGENTEAFF. Filled out from reference TRBV29-1 and TRBJ1-1, the complete variable domain reads SAVISQKPSRDICQRGTSLTIQCQVDSQVTMMFWYRQQPGQSLTLIATANQGSEATYESGFVIDKFPISRPNLTFSTLTVSNMSPEDSSIYLCSVDGGENTEAFFGQGTRLTVV.

Here the CDR3 DNA reads TGTGCCAGCAGTGGGACTAGGACCGCGAACACTGAAGCTTTCTTT. Protein sequence: CASSGTRTANTEAFF. The gene calls are TRBV6-5 and TRBJ1-1; TRBD1 might be the D (5 bases). Germline V gene sequence: CDR1 MNHEY, CDR2 SVGAGI. The CDR3 runs to 15 residues. Between the trimmed V and J ends, which lost 5 bases and 1 base, there was a span of 14 bases.

This clone was counted a few times. V is TRBV4-1 and J is TRBJ1-6; no clear D gene. The CDR3 runs to 12 residues. The V and J ends lost 3 bases and 6 bases respectively, with 3 bases between them. The germline CDR1 and CDR2 sequences are MGHRA and YSYEKL. In DNA, the CDR3 is TGCGCCAGCAGCCACCTTAATTCACCCCTCCACTTT. Translation: CASSHLNSPLHF.